This T cell receptor beta chain was recorded in a study of blood T cell repertoires in COVID-19. For recovered donors of Cohort 3, there were two negative PCRs, clearance, or symptom resolution. Using immunoSEQ multiplex PCR, the repertoire was profiled, and TCRdb retains in-frame clones only, with some absent. The data show some 320,000 clones, about nine tenths seen once. The CDR3 is made up of 17 amino acids. Trimming at V came to 7 bases and at J to 0 bases, leaving 11 bases not matched to a gene. Looked up from germline, CDR1 is MDHEN and CDR2 is SYDVKM. The J gene is TRBJ1-4, the V gene TRBV28, with TRBD1 matching over 7 bases. This clonotype was obtained from a man aged 60 to 75 who had recovered from COVID-19. The specimen was PBMCs or T cells enriched from blood (not recorded which). CDR3 coding DNA: TGTGCCAGCACCGATCCTGGGACAGCAGCAACTAATGAAAAACTGTTTTTT. This sequence encodes CASTDPGTAATNEKLFF.